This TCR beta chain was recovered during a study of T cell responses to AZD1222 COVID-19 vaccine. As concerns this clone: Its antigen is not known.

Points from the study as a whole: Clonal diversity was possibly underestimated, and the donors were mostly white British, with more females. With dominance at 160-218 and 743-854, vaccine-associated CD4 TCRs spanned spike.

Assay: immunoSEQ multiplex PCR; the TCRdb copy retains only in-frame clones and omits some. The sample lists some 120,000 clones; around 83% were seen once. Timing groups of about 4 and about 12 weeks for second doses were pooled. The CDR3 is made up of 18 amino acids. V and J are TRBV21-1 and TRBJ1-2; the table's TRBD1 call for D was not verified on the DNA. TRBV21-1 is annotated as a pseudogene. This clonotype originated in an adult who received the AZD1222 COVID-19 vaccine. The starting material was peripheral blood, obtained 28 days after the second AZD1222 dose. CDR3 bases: TGTGCCAGCAGCCATCGGCCACACAGGGGCTTAGCTAACTATGGCTACACCTTC. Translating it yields CASSHRPHRGLANYGYTF.